This T cell receptor beta chain is from a study of cytomegalovirus exposure and HLA in healthy donors. The PCR contained 60 Vbeta and 13 Jbeta primers. Assay used: immunoSEQ multiplex PCR; TCRdb lists only in-frame clones, some missing. The sample gives under 200,000 clones, about 76% of which show up once; approximately 0.4% is in the top ten. Per germline, CDR1 SGHRS and CDR2 YFSETQ. Trimming stripped 4 bases from V and 8 bases from J, with 11 bases between. The CDR3 loop spans 12 amino acids. The chain links TRBV5-1 to TRBJ2-3; tentative D call: TRBD2 (5 bases). The material sequenced was PBMCs. This receptor was taken from a male donor in good health and CMV-seropositive. DNA for the CDR3: TGCGCCAGCAGCATCAACGGAGGTACGCAGTATTTT. It codes for CASSINGGTQYF.